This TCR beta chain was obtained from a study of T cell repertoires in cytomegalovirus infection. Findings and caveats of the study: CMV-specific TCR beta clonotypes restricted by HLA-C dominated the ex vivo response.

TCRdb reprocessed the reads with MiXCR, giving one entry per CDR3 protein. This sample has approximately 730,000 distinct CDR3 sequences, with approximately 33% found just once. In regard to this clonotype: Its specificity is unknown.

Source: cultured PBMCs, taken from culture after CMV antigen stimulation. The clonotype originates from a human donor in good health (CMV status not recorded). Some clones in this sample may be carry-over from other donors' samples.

The CDR3 bases are TGTGCCAGCAGGCTAGAGCGGGAGGCCGCTGGGGCCAACGTCCTGACTTTC. Its translation is CASRLEREAAGANVLTF. This rearrangement joins TRBV6-2 or TRBV6-3 to TRBJ2-6; TRBD2 aligns across 9 bases. This CDR3 is built from 17 residues. The J segment lost 2 bases and the V segment lost 6 bases, leaving 8 bases of the junction unmatched. Germline V gives CDR1 MNHEY, CDR2 SVGEGT.